These 8 T cell receptor beta chains were all obtained from the same sample, sequenced in a study of CD8 T cells in Susac syndrome. RNA was extracted with the RNeasy kit, and a quantity of about 0.5 to 1 ug was reverse transcribed using random hexamers. TCRdb redid the calling of the immunoSEQ multiplex PCR reads with MiXCR, one entry per CDR3 protein. The sample has 110,000 to 150,000 distinct CDR3 sequences; about 93% are singletons. Material: CD8+ T cells from PBMCs. The receptor source for this set is a human donor in good health.

The chain uses TRBV29-1 and TRBJ1-1; D remains ambiguous. The V end lost 8 bases, the J end lost 8 bases, and 9 bases lay between the germline ends. Per germline, CDR1 SQVTM and CDR2 ANQGSEA. This CDR3 is 9 amino acids long. The CDR3 spells CSSGGEAFF. In nucleotides, the CDR3 is TGCAGCTCGGGTGGGGAAGCTTTCTTT.

V and J are TRBV25-1 and TRBJ2-6; D gene uncertain. V was pared by 3 bases and J by 0 bases, with 6 bases between. Germline V gene lookup returns CDR1 MGHDK and CDR2 SYGVNS. This CDR3 has 15 amino acids. For the CDR3, the DNA is TGTGCCAGCAGTGATCCCCTCTCTGGGGCCAACGTCCTGACTTTC. It specifies CASSDPLSGANVLTF.

This clonotype is a singleton in its sample. The chain combines TRBV6-2 or TRBV6-3 with TRBJ2-7; TRBD1 agrees at 9 bases. CDR3 size: 15 residues. Per germline, CDR1 MNHEY and CDR2 SVGEGT. The trim removed 5 bases at V and 4 bases at J, leaving 9 bases unmatched. The CDR3 nucleotides read TGTGCCAGCAGTCAACCGGGACAGGGAGAGTACGAGCAGTACTTC. Its protein product is CASSQPGQGEYEQYF.

This clonotype was counted a single time. This sequence joins TRBV2 and TRBJ2-7; weak D call: TRBD1 (6 bases). In germline, CDR1 is SNHLY, CDR2 FYNNEI. Trimming left V 10 bases short and J 0 bases short, with 10 bases between. This CDR3 spans 12 amino acids. The CDR3 region has the DNA TGTGCCACACGGACAGCCTCCTACGAGCAGTACTTC. The encoded protein is CATRTASYEQYF. The complete variable domain, with remaining parts taken from reference TRBV2 and TRBJ2-7, reads EPEVTQTPSHQVTQMGQEVILRCVPISNHLYFYWYRQILGQKVEFLVSFYNNEISEKSEIFDDQFSVERPDGSNFTLKIRSTKLEDSAMYFCATRTASYEQYFGPGTRLTVT.

The chain uses TRBV10-2 and TRBJ2-2, with D tentatively TRBD2 (5 bases). Trimming pared 3 bases from V and 6 bases from J, leaving 14 bases between. This CDR3 has 15 amino acids. Looked up from germline, CDR1 is WSHSY and CDR2 is SAAADI. The CDR3 region is CASSDQYSSAGELFF. CDR3 DNA sequence: TGCGCCAGCAGTGACCAATACAGTAGCGCCGGGGAGCTGTTTTTT.

The chain is built from TRBV30 and TRBJ2-6; no reliable D call. The CDR3 runs 14 residues. Germline CDR1 reads GTSNPN; CDR2 reads SVGIG (reference sequence). V lost 8 bases and J lost 4, with 15 bases in between. Here the CDR3 DNA reads TGTGCCGGAAGGACGGGTTACGGGGCCAACGTCCTGACTTTC. The encoded protein is CAGRTGYGANVLTF.

This clonotype has just one count. This chain joins TRBV4-3 and TRBJ2-7, with TRBD1 matching over 7 bases. J gave up 0 bases and V 4 bases, and 3 bases lay outside the gene matches. The germline CDR1 and CDR2 sequences are LGHNA and YSLEER. The CDR3 runs 14 residues. The CDR3 loop is CASSPGQFSYEQYF. In nucleotides, the CDR3 is TGCGCCAGCAGCCCGGGACAGTTCTCCTACGAGCAGTACTTC.

The chain recombines TRBV25-1 with TRBJ1-1; possibly TRBD1 for D (6 bases). Deletions cut 2 bases from V and 7 bases from J, with 8 bases between. CDR3 length equals 12 residues. CDR1 MGHDK and CDR2 SYGVNS come from the germline V gene. In DNA form, the CDR3 reads TGTGCCAGCAGTGAAGGGGACATTGAAGCTTTCTTT. Its protein product is CASSEGDIEAFF.